These 4 T cell receptor beta chains originate from one sample sequenced in a study of CD8+CD57+ T cells in acquired aplastic anemia. Both TCR beta VDJ combination and CDR3 sequence profiling were carried out. Genomic DNA was the template for this profiling. TCRdb independently ran MiXCR on the reads; one entry per CDR3 protein. Of 130,000 or so distinct CDR3 sequences in the sample, approximately 41% were seen once. Sequences were obtained from sorted CD4+, CD8+, or CD8+CD57+ T cells (not recorded which) from PBMCs. These receptor sequences come from a human donor in good health, serving as a control.

Comment on this clonotype: A read error is possible here, since a much larger clone lies one base away. This chain uses TRBV5-1 with TRBJ1-2, with D possibly being TRBD1 (5 bases). The germline CDR1 and CDR2 sequences are SGHRS and YFSETQ. The CDR3 has 14 residues. V lost 0 bases to trimming and J lost 3 bases, with 9 bases between them. CDR3 loop: CASSLGRDDYGYTF. For the CDR3, the DNA is TGCGCCAGCAGCTTGGGTCGGGACGACTATGGCTACACCTTC.

The table lists this clonotype with many counts. The J gene is TRBJ2-5, the V gene TRBV30; the match to TRBD1 covers 10 bases. Germline V CDR1 and CDR2: GTSNPN, SVGIG (reference sequence). The trim removed 7 bases at V and 3 bases at J, leaving 2 bases unmatched. The CDR3 sequence is 12 residues long. The CDR3 region has the DNA TGTGCCTCAGGACAGGGGGAAGAGACCCAGTACTTC. Amino acid sequence: CASGQGEETQYF. Filled out from reference TRBV30 and TRBJ2-5, the complete variable domain reads SQTIHQWPATLVQPVGSPLSLECTVEGTSNPNLYWYRQAAGRGLQLLFYSVGIGQISSEVPQNLSASRPQDRQFILSSKKLLLSDSGFYLCASGQGEETQYFGPGTRLLVL.

Details on this clonotype: Since a much larger clone is just one base distant, this may be a read error. The V and J genes are TRBV20-1 and TRBJ2-5; D is perhaps TRBD1 or TRBD2 (5 bases each). CDR1 is DFQATT and CDR2 is SNEGSKA in the germline V gene (reference sequence). This CDR3 is 13 amino acids long. V was shortened by 3 bases and J by 2 bases, with 10 bases between the two germline ends. The CDR3 is CSASGAGQETQYF. CDR3 nucleotide sequence: TGCAGTGCTAGCGGGGCAGGACAAGAGACCCAGTACTTC.

This rearrangement joins TRBV9 to TRBJ2-7; tentative D call: TRBD2 (6 bases). V lost 4 bases to trimming and J lost 6 bases, with 8 bases between them. This CDR3 has 11 amino acids. Germline V gene sequence: CDR1 SGDLS, CDR2 YYNGEE. This CDR3 reads CASSSGGEQYF. For the CDR3, the DNA is TGTGCCAGCAGCTCCGGGGGCGAGCAGTACTTC.